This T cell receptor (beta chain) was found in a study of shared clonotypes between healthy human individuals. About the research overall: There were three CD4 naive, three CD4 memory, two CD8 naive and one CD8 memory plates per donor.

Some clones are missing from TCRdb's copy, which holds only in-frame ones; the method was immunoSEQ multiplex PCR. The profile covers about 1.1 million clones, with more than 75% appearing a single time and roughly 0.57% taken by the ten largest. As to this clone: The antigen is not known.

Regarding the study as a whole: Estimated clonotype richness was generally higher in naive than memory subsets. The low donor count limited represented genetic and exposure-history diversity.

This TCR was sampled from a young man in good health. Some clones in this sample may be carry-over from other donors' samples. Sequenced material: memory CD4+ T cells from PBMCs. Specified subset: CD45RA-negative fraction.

The CDR3 protein is CASTGPGGTGELFF. The CDR3 coding sequence is TGTGCCAGCACTGGACCAGGAGGGACCGGGGAGCTGTTTTTT. V usage is TRBV6-1 and J usage is TRBJ2-2, with TRBD2 as a possible D gene (6 bases). The length of the CDR3 is 14 residues. V was shortened by 7 bases and J by 5 bases, with 14 bases between the two germline ends. Looked up from germline, CDR1 is MNHNS and CDR2 is SASEGT.